This T cell receptor (beta chain) was recovered during a study of T cells in Graves' hyperthyroidism and ophthalmopathy. CDR1 and CDR2 from the germline V gene are SEHNR and FQNEAQ (reference sequence). The length of the CDR3 is 15 residues. RNA transcripts were the template for amplifying TCR beta CDR3 regions. The HTBI primer set served for first-round RT-PCR of the TCR CDR3. TCRdb re-derived calls from the multiplex PCR reads in MiXCR, one entry per CDR3 protein. The sample has more than 350,000 distinct CDR3 sequences; roughly 15% are singletons. With regard to this clonotype: The junction differs from germline at one of its ends, possibly a read error.

The sequencing sample was made of blood. The rearrangement joins TRBV7-9 to TRBJ1-4; D gene unclear. This receptor was obtained from a woman aged 60-75 years with Graves' ophthalmopathy. CDR3 protein: CASSLMDAPNEKLLF. CDR3 bases: TGTGCCAGCAGCTTGATGGACGCACCTAATGAAAAACTGCTTTTT.